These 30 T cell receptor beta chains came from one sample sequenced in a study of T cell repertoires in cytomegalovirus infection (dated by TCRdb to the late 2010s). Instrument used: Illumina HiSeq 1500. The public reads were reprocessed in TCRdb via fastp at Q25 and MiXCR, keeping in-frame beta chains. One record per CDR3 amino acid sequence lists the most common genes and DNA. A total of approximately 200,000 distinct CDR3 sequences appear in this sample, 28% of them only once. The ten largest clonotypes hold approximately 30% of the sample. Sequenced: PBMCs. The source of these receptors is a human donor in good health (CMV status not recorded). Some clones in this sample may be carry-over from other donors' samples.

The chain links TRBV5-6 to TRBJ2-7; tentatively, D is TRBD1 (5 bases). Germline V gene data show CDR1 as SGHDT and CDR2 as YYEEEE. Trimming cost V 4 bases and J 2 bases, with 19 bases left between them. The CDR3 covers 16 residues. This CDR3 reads CASSPFGQGGTYEQYF. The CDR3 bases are TGTGCCAGCAGCCCGTTCGGGCAGGGTGGGACCTACGAGCAGTACTTC.

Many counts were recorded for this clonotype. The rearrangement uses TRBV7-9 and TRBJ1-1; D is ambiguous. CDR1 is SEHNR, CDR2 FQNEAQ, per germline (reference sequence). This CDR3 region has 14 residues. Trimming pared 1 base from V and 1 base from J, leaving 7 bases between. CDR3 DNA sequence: TGTGCCAGCAGCTTAGAATCGGCGAACACTGAAGCTTTCTTT. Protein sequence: CASSLESANTEAFF.

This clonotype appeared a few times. The CDR3 protein is CASSPQGINEKLFF. DNA of the CDR3: TGTGCCAGCAGCCCTCAGGGTATTAATGAAAAACTGTTTTTT. The V call is TRBV12-3 or TRBV12-4, the J call TRBJ1-4; tentative D call: TRBD1 (5 bases). The CDR3 length is 14 residues. V was cut by 6 bases and J by 4 bases, with 12 bases left in between.

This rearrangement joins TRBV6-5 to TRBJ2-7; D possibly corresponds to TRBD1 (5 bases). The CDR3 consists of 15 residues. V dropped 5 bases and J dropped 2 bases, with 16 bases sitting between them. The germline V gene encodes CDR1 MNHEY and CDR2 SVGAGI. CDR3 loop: CASSPDSLRAYEQYF. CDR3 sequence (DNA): TGTGCCAGCAGTCCCGACTCCCTCAGGGCCTACGAGCAGTACTTC.

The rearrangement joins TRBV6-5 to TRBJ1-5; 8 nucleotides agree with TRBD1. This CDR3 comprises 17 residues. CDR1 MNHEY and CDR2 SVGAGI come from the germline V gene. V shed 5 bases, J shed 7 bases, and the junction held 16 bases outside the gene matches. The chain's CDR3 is CASSRLWTGRREQPQHF. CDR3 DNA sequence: TGTGCCAGCAGTCGTCTTTGGACAGGGCGACGGGAGCAGCCCCAGCATTTT.

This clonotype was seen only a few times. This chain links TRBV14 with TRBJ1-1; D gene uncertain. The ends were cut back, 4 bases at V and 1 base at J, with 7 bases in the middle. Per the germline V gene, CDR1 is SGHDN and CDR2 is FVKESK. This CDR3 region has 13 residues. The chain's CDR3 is CASSPYRNTEAFF. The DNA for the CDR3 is TGTGCCAGCAGCCCTTACAGGAACACTGAAGCTTTCTTT.

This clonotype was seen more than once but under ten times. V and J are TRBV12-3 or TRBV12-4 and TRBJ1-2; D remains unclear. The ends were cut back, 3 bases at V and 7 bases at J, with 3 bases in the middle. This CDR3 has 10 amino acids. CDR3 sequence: CASSFRGYTF. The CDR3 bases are TGTGCCAGCAGTTTCCGTGGCTACACCTTC.

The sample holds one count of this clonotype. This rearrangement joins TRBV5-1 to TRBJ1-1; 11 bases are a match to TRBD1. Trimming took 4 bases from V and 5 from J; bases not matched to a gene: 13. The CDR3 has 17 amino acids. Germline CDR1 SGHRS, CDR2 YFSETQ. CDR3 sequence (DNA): TGCGCCAGCAGCCCCGAGGGGACAGGGGGTGGAGGGACTGAAGCTTTCTTT. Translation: CASSPEGTGGGGTEAFF.

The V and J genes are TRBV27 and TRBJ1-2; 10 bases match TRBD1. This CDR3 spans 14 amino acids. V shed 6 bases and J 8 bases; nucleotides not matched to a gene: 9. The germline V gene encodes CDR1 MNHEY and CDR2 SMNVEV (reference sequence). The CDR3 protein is CASSLTGGAGGYTF. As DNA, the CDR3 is TGTGCCAGCAGCCTGACAGGGGGCGCGGGGGGCTACACCTTC.

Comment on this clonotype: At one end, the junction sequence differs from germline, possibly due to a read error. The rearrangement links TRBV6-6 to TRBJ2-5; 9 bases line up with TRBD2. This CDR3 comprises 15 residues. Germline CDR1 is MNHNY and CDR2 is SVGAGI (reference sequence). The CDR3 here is CPSSLAGEAGETQYF. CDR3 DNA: TGTCCCAGCAGTTTAGCGGGGGAAGCAGGGGAGACCCAGTACTTC.

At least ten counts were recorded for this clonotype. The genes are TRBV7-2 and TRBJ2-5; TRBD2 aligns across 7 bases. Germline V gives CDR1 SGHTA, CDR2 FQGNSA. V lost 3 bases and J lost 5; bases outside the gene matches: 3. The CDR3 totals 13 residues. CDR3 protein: CASSFGGGETQYF. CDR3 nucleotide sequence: TGTGCCAGCAGCTTTGGGGGAGGGGAGACCCAGTACTTC.

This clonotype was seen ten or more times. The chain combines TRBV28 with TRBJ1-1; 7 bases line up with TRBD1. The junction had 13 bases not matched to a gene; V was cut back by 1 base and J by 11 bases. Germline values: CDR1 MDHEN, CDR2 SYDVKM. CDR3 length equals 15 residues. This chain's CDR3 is CASSLFTGAWVEAFF. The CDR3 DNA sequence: TGTGCCAGCAGTTTATTTACAGGGGCCTGGGTTGAGGCTTTCTTT.

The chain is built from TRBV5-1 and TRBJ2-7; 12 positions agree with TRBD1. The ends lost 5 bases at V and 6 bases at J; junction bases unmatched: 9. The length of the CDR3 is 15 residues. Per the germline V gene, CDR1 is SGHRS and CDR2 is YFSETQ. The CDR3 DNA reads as TGCGCCAGCAGGTCGGAGGGGACAGGGGGCCGCGAGCAGTACTTC. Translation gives CASRSEGTGGREQYF. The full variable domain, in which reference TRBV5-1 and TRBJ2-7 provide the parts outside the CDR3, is KAGVTQTPRYLIKTRGQQVTLSCSPISGHRSVSWYQQTPGQGLQFLFEYFSETQRNKGNFPGRFSGRQFSNSRSEMNVSTLELGDSALYLCASRSEGTGGREQYFGPGTRLTVT.

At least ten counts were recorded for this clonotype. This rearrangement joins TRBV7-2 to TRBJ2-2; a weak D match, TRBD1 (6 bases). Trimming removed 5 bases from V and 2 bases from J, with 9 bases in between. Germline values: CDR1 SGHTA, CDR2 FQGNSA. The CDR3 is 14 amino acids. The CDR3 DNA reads TGTGCCAGCAGCCCGGACAGCAACACCGGGGAGCTGTTTTTT. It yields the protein CASSPDSNTGELFF.

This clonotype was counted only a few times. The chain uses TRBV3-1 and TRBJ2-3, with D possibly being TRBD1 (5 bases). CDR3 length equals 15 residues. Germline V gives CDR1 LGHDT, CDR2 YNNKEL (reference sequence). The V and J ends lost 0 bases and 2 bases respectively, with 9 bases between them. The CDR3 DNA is TGTGCCAGCAGCCAAGACAGGGCCTTCACAGATACGCAGTATTTT. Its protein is CASSQDRAFTDTQYF.

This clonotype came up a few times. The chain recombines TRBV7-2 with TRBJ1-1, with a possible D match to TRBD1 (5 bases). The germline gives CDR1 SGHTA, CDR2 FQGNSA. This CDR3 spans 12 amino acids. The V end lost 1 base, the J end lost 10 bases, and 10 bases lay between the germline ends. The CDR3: CASSLGGMGAFF. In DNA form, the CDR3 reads TGTGCCAGCAGCTTAGGGGGCATGGGAGCTTTCTTT.

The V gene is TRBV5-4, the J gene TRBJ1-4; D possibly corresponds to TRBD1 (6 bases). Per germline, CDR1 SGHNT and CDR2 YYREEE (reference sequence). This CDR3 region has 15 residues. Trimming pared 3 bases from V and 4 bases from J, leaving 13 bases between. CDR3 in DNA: TGTGCCAGCAGCTCGAGGGGGGGCCTTAATGAAAAACTGTTTTTT. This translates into CASSSRGGLNEKLFF.

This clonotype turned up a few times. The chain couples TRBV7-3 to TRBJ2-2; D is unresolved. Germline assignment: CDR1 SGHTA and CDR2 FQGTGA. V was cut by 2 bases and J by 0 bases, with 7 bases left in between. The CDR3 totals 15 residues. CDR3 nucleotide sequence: TGTGCCAGCAGCTTACAAGTTGCGAACACCGGGGAGCTGTTTTTT. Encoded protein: CASSLQVANTGELFF.

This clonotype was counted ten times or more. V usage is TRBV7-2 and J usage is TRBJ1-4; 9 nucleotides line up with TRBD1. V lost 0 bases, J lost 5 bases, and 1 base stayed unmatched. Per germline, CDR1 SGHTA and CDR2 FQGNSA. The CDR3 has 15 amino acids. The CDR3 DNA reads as TGTGCCAGCAGCTTAGCGGGGACAGGGAATGAAAAACTGTTTTTT. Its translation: CASSLAGTGNEKLFF.

CDR3 sequence (DNA): TGTGCCAGCAGCTTAGGGTCCCAATCTCGGAACTATGGCTACACCTTC. Protein product: CASSLGSQSRNYGYTF. The chain employs TRBV7-2 and TRBJ1-2; no clear D gene. The CDR3 runs 16 residues. Germline V lookup: CDR1 SGHTA, CDR2 FQGNSA. Trimming took off 1 base at V and 2 bases at J, with 14 bases between the two ends.

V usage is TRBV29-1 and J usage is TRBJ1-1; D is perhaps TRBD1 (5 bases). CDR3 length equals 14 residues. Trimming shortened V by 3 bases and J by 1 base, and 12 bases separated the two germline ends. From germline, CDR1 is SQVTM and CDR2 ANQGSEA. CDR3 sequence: CSVEGRAENTEAFF. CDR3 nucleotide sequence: TGCAGCGTTGAGGGCAGGGCTGAGAACACTGAAGCTTTCTTT.

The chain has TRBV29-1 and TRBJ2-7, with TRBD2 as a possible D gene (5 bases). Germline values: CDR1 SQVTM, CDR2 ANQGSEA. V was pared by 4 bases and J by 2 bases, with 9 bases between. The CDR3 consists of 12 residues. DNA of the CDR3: TGCAGCGTTGCCGGACTCCCCTACGAGCAGTACTTC. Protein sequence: CSVAGLPYEQYF.

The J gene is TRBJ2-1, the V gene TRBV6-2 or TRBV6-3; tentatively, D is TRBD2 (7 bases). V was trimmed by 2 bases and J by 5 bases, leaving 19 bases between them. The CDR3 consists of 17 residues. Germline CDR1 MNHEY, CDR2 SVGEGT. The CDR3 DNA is TGTGCCAGCAGTTACCCCCATAGGGGCGGGGGCCACAATGAGCAGTTCTTC. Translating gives CASSYPHRGGGHNEQFF.

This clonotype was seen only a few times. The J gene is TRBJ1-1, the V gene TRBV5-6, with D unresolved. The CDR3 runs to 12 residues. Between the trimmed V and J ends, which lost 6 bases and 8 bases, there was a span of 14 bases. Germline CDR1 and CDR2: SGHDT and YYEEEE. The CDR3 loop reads CASTQSGLEAFF. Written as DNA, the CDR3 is TGTGCCAGCACCCAGAGTGGTTTAGAAGCTTTCTTT.

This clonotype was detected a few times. The CDR3 is CASSQGPTARYGYTF. In nucleotides, the CDR3 is TGTGCCAGCAGCCAGGGGCCGACAGCCCGCTATGGCTACACCTTC. V gene TRBV9 combines with J gene TRBJ1-2, with D possibly TRBD1 on 6 matching bases. Trimming removed 4 bases from V and 4 bases from J, with 17 bases in between. The CDR3 consists of 15 residues. CDR1 and CDR2 from the germline V gene are SGDLS and YYNGEE. Filled out from reference TRBV9 and TRBJ1-2, the complete variable domain reads DSGVTQTPKHLITATGQRVTLRCSPRSGDLSVYWYQQSLDQGLQFLIQYYNGEERAKGNILERFSAQQFPDLHSELNLSSLELGDSALYFCASSQGPTARYGYTFGSGTRLTVV.

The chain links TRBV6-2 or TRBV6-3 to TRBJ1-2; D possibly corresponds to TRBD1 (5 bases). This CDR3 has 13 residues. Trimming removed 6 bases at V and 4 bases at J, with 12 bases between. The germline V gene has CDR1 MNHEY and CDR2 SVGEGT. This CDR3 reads CASSDGTRYGYTF. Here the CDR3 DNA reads TGTGCCAGCAGCGACGGGACCCGCTATGGCTACACCTTC.

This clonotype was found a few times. This CDR3 reads CASSPEKPGLAKDTQYF. DNA for the CDR3: TGCGCCAGCAGCCCCGAGAAGCCGGGACTAGCGAAAGATACGCAGTATTTT. The rearrangement links TRBV4-1 to TRBJ2-3; 10 positions match TRBD2. This CDR3 has 17 amino acids. The trim removed 4 bases at V and 5 bases at J, leaving 12 bases unmatched. Germline V gives CDR1 MGHRA, CDR2 YSYEKL.

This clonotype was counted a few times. The CDR3 DNA reads as TGTGCTAGTGCCTCAGCGGGACAGGGAGAGTCGGAAACCTTC. As protein: CASASAGQGESETF. The V gene is TRBV12-5, the J gene TRBJ1-2; the match to TRBD1 covers 9 bases. The germline V gene has CDR1 LGHNT and CDR2 FRNRAP. The CDR3 extends over 14 amino acids. V was pared by 7 bases and J by 14 bases, with 17 bases of the junction left unmatched.

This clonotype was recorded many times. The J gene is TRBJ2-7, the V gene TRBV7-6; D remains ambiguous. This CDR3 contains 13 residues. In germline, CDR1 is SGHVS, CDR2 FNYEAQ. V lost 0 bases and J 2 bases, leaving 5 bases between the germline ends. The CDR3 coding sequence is TGTGCCAGCAGCTTAGCTTTGGCCTACGAGCAGTACTTC. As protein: CASSLALAYEQYF.

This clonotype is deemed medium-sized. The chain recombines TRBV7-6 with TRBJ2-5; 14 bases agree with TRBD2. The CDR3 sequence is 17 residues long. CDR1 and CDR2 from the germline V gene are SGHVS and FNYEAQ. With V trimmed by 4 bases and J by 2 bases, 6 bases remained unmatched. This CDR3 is CASSSGLAGAPQETQYF. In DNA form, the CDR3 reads TGTGCCAGCAGCTCGGGACTAGCGGGGGCCCCGCAAGAGACCCAGTACTTC.